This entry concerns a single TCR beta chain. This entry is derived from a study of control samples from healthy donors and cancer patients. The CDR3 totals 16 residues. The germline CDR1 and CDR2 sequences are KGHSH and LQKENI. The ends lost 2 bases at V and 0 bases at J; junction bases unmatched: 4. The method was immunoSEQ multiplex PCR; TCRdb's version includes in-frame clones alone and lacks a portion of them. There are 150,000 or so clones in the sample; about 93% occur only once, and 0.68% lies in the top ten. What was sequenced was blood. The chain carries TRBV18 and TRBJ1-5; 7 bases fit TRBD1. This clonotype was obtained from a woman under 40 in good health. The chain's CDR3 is CASSPTTGFSNQPQHF. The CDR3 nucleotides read TGTGCCAGCTCACCAACGACAGGGTTTAGCAATCAGCCCCAGCATTTT. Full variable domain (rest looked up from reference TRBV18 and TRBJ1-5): NAGVMQNPRHLVRRRGQEARLRCSPMKGHSHVYWYRQLPEEGLKFMVYLQKENIIDESGMPKERFSAEFPKEGPSILRIQQVVRGDSAAYFCASSPTTGFSNQPQHFGDGTRLSIL.